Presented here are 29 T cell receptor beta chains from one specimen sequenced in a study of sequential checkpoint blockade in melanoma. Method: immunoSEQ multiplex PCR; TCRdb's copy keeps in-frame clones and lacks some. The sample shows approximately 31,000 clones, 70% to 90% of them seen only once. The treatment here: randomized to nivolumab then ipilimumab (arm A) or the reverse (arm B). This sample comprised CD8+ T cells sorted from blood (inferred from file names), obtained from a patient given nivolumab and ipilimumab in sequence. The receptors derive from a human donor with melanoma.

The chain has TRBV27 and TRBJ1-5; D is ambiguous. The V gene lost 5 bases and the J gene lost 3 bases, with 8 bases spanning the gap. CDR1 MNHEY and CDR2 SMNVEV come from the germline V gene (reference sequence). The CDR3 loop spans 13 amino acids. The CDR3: CASSLWANQPQHF. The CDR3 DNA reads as TGTGCCAGCAGTCTATGGGCCAATCAGCCCCAGCATTTT.

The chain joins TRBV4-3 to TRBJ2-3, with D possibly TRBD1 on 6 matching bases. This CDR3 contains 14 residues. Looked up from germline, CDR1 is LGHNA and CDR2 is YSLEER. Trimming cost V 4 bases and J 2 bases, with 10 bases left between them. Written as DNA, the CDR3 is TGCGCCAGCAGCCGCGGACAGTTCACAGATACGCAGTATTTT. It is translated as CASSRGQFTDTQYF.

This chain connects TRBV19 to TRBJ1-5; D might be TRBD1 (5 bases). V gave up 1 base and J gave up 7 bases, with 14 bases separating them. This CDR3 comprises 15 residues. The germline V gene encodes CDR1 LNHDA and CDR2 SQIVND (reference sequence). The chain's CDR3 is CASSIAAGRGQPQHF. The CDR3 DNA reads TGTGCCAGTAGTATAGCGGCGGGGCGAGGGCAGCCCCAGCATTTT. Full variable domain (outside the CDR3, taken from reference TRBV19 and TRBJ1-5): DGGITQSPKYLFRKEGQNVTLSCEQNLNHDAMYWYRQDPGQGLRLIYYSQIVNDFQKGDIAEGYSVSREKKESFPLTVTSAQKNPTAFYLCASSIAAGRGQPQHFGDGTRLSIL.

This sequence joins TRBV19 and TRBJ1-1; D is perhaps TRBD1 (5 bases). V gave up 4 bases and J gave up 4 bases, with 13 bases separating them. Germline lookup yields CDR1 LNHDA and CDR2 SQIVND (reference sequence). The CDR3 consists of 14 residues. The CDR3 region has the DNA TGTGCCAGTAGTAGGACACCGGGTGGCACTGAAGCTTTCTTT. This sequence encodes CASSRTPGGTEAFF.

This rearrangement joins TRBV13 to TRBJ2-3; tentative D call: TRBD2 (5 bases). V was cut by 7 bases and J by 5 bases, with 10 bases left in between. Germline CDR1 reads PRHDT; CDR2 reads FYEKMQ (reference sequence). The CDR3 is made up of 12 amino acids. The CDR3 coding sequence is TGTGCCAGCAATGAGGGATTAGATACGCAGTATTTT. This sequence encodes CASNEGLDTQYF. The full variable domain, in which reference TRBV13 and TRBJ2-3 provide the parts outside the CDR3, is AAGVIQSPRHLIKEKRETATLKCYPIPRHDTVYWYQQGPGQDPQFLISFYEKMQSDKGSIPDRFSAQQFSDYHSELNMSSLELGDSALYFCASNEGLDTQYFGPGTRLTVL.

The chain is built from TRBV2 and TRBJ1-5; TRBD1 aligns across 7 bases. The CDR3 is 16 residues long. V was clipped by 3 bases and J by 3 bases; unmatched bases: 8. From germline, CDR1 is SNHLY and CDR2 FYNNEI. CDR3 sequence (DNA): TGTGCCAGCAGTGATGGTCTTGACAGGGTCAATCAGCCCCAGCATTTT. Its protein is CASSDGLDRVNQPQHF.

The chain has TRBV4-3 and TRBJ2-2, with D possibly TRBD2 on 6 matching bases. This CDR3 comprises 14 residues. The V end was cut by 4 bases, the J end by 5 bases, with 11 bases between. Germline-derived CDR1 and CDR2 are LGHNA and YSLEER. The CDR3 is CASSPLGGTGELFF. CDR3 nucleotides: TGCGCCAGCAGCCCTCTGGGGGGAACCGGGGAGCTGTTTTTT.

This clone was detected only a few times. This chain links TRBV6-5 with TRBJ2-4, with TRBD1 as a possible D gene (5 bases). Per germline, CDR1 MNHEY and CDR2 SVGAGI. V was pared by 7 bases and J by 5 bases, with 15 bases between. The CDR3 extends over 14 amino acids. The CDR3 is CASTPGHLQNIQYF. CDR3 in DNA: TGTGCCAGCACCCCAGGACATCTCCAAAACATTCAGTACTTC.

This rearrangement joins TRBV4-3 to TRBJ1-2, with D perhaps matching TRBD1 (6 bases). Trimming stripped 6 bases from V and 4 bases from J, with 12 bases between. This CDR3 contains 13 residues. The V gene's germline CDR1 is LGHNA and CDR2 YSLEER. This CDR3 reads CASRSGGAYGYTF. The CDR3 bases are TGCGCCAGCAGATCCGGGGGGGCCTATGGCTACACCTTC.

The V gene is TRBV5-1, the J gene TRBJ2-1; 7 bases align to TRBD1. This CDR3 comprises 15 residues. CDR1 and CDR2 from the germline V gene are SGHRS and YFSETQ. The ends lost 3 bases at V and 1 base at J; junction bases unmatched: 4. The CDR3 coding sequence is TGCGCCAGCAGCTCGGACAGGATATCCTACAATGAGCAGTTCTTC. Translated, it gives CASSSDRISYNEQFF.

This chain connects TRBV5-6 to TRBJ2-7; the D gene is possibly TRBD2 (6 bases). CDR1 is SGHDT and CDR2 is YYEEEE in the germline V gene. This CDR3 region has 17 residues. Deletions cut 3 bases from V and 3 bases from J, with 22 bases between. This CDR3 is CASSSGWTTYGGYEQYF. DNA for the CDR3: TGTGCCAGCAGCTCGGGATGGACAACCTACGGGGGCTACGAGCAGTACTTC.

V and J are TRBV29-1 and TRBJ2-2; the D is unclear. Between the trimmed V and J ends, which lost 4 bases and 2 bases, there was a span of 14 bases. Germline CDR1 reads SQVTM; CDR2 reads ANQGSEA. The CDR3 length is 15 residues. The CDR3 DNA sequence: TGCAGCGTTGTAATGCCGAAGAGAAACACCGGGGAGCTGTTTTTT. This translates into CSVVMPKRNTGELFF.

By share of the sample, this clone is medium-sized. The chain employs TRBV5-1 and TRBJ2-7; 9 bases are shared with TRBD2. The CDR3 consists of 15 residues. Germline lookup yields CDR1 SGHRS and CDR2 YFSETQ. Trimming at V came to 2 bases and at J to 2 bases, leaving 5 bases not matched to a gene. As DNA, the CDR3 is TGCGCCAGCAGCTTCCATAGCGGGGGAACCTACGAGCAGTACTTC. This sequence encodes CASSFHSGGTYEQYF. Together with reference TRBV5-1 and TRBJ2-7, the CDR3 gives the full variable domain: KAGVTQTPRYLIKTRGQQVTLSCSPISGHRSVSWYQQTPGQGLQFLFEYFSETQRNKGNFPGRFSGRQFSNSRSEMNVSTLELGDSALYLCASSFHSGGTYEQYFGPGTRLTVT.

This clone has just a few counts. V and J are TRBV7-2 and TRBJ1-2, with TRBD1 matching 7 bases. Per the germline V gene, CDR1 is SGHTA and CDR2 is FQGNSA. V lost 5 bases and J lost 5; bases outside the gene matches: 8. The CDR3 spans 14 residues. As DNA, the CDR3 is TGTGCCAGCAGCCACCGGCTCAGGGGGTATGGCTACACCTTC. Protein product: CASSHRLRGYGYTF.

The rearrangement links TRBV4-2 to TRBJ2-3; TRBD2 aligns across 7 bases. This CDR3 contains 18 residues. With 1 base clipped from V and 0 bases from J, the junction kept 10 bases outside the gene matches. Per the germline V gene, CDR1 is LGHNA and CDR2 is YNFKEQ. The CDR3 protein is CASSQGSSGPESTDTQYF. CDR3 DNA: TGTGCCAGCAGCCAAGGTTCTAGCGGCCCCGAAAGCACAGATACGCAGTATTTT.

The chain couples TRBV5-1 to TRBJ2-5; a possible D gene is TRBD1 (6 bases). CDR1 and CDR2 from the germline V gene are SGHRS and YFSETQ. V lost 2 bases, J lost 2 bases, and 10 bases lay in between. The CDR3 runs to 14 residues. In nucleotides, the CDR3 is TGCGCCAGCAGCTTACAGGGTCAGCAAGAGACCCAGTACTTC. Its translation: CASSLQGQQETQYF.

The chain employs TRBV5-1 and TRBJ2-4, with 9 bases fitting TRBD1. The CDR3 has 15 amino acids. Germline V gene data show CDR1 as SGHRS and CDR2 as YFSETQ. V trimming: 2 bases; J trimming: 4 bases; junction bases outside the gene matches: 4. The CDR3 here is CASSLSGTGKNIQYF. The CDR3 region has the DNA TGCGCCAGCAGCTTATCCGGGACAGGGAAAAACATTCAGTACTTC.

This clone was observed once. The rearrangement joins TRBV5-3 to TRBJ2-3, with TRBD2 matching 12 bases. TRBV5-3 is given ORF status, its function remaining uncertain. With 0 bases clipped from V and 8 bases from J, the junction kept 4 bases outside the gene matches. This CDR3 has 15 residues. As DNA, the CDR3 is TGTGCCAGAAGCTTGGGACTAGCGGGAGACGGTACGCAGTATTTT. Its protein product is CARSLGLAGDGTQYF.

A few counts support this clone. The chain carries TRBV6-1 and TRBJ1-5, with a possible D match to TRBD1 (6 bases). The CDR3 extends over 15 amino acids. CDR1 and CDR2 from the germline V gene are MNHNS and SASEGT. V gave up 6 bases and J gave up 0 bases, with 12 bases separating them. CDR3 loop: CASRISGDSNQPQHF. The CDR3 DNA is TGTGCCAGCAGGATTTCAGGGGATAGCAATCAGCCCCAGCATTTT.

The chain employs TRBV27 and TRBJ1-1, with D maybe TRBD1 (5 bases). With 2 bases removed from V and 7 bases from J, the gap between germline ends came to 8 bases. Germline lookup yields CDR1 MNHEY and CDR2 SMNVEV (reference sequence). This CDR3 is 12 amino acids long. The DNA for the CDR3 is TGTGCCAGCAGTTTACGGGGGAGTGAAGCTTTCTTT. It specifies CASSLRGSEAFF.

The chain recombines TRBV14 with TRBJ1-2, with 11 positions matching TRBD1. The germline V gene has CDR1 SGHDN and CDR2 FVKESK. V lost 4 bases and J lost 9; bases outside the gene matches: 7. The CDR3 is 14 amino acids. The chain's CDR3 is CASSRVGTGGSYTF. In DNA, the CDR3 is TGTGCCAGCAGCCGGGTCGGGACAGGGGGTAGCTACACCTTC.

CDR3 DNA sequence: TGTGCCTGGAGCACAGGAACCCAAGAGACCCAGTACTTC. As protein: CAWSTGTQETQYF. The V and J genes are TRBV30 and TRBJ2-5; maybe TRBD1 (5 bases). V lost 3 bases, J lost 1 base, and 9 bases lay in between. The germline V gene encodes CDR1 GTSNPN and CDR2 SVGIG (reference sequence). The CDR3 length is 13 residues.

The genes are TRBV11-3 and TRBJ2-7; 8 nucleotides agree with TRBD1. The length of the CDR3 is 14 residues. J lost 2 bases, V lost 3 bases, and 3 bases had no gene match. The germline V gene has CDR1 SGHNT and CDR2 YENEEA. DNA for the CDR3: TGTGCCAGCAGCTTGACAGGGGAGGCCTACGAGCAGTACTTC. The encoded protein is CASSLTGEAYEQYF.

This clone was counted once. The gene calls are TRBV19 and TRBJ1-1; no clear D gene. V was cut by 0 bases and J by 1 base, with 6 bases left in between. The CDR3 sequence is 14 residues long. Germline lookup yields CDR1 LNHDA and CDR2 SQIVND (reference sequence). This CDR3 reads CASSIDGENTEAFF. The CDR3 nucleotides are TGTGCCAGTAGTATAGACGGGGAGAACACTGAAGCTTTCTTT. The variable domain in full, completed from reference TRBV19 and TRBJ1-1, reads DGGITQSPKYLFRKEGQNVTLSCEQNLNHDAMYWYRQDPGQGLRLIYYSQIVNDFQKGDIAEGYSVSREKKESFPLTVTSAQKNPTAFYLCASSIDGENTEAFFGQGTRLTVV.

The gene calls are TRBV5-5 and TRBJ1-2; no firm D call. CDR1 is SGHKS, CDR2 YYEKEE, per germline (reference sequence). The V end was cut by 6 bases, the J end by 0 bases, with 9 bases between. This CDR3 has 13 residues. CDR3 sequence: CASIQTTNYGYTF. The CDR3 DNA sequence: TGTGCCAGCATACAGACGACTAACTATGGCTACACCTTC.

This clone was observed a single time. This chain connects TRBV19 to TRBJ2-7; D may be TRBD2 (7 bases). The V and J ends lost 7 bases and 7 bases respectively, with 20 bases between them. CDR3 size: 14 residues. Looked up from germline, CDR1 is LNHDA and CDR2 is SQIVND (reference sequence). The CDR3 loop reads CASMGGADVGEQYF. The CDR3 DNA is TGTGCCAGTATGGGGGGGGCCGACGTTGGGGAGCAGTACTTC.

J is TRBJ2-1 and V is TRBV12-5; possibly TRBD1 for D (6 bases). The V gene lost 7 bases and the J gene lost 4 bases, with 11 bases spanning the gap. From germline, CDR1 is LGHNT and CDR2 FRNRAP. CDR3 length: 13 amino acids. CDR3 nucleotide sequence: TGTGCTAGTGTCCCGGACAGTTACAATGAGCAGTTCTTC. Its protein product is CASVPDSYNEQFF.

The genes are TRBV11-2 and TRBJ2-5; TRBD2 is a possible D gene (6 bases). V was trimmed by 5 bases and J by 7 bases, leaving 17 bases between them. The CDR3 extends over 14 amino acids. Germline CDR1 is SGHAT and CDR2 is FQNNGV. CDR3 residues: CASSPTGDWVTQYF. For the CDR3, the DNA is TGTGCCAGCAGCCCCACGGGGGATTGGGTGACCCAGTACTTC.

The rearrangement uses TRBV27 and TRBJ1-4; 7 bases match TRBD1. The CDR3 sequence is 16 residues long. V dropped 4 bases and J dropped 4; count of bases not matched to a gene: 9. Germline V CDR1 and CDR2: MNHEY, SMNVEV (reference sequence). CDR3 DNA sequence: TGTGCCAGCAGTTCTACTACAGGGGCCAGTAATGAAAAACTGTTTTTT. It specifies CASSSTTGASNEKLFF. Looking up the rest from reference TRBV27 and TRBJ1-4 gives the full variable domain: EAQVTQNPRYLITVTGKKLTVTCSQNMNHEYMSWYRQDPGLGLRQIYYSMNVEVTDKGDVPEGYKVSRKEKRNFPLILESPSPNQTSLYFCASSSTTGASNEKLFFGSGTQLSVL.